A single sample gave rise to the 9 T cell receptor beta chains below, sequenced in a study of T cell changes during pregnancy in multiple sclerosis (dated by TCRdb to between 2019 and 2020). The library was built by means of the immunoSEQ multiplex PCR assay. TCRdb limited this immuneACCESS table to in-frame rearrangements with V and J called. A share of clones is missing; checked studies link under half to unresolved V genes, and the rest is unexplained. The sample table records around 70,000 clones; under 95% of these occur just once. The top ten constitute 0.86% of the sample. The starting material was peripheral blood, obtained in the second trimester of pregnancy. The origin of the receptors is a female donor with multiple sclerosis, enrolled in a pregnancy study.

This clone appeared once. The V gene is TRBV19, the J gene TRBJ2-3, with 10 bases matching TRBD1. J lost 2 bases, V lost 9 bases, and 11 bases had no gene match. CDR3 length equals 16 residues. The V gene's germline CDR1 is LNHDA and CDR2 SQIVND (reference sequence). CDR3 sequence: CASTDWTGGTTDTQYF. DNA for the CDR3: TGTGCCAGCACGGACTGGACAGGGGGAACCACAGATACGCAGTATTTT.

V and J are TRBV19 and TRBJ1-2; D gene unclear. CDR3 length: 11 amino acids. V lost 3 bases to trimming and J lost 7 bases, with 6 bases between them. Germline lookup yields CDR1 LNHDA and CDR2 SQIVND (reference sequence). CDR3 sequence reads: CASSILSGYTF. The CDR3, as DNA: TGTGCCAGTAGTATCCTTTCTGGCTACACCTTC.

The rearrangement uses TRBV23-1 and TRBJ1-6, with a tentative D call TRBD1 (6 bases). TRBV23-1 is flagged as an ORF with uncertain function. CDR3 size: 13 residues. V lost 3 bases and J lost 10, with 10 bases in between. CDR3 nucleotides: TGCGCCAGCAGTCAGGGGGCAAAGTCACCCCTCCACTTT. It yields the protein CASSQGAKSPLHF.

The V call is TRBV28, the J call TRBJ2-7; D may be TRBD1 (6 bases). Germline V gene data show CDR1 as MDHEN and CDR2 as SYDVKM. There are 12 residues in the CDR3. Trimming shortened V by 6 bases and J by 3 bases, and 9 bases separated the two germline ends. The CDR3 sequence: CASSRQVYEQYF. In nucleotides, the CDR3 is TGTGCCAGCAGCCGACAGGTCTACGAGCAGTACTTC.

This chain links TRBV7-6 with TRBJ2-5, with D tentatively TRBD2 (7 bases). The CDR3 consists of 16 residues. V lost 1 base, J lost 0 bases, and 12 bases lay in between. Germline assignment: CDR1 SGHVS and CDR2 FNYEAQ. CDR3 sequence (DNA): TGTGCCAGCAGCTTAGGCGGCGGGGGCAACCAAGAGACCCAGTACTTC. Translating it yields CASSLGGGGNQETQYF.

In nucleotides, the CDR3 is TGTGCCAGCAGTTTCGGGGGGGGGCGGACGGGTAACTATGGCTACACCTTC. Translating it yields CASSFGGGRTGNYGYTF. The genes are TRBV27 and TRBJ1-2; D may be TRBD1 (6 bases). CDR3 length equals 17 residues. Germline V gene data show CDR1 as MNHEY and CDR2 as SMNVEV (reference sequence). V was trimmed by 3 bases and J by 1 base, leaving 18 bases between them.

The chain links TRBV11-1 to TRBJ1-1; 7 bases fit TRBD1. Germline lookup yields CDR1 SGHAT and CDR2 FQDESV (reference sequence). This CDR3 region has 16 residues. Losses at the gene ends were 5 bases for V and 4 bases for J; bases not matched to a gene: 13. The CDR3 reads CASSQQGIGSVTEAFF. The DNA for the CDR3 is TGTGCCAGCAGCCAACAGGGGATCGGCTCAGTCACTGAAGCTTTCTTT. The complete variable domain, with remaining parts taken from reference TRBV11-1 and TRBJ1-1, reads EAEVAQSPRYKITEKSQAVAFWCDPISGHATLYWYRQILGQGPELLVQFQDESVVDDSQLPKDRFSAERLKGVDSTLKIQPAELGDSAMYLCASSQQGIGSVTEAFFGQGTRLTVV.

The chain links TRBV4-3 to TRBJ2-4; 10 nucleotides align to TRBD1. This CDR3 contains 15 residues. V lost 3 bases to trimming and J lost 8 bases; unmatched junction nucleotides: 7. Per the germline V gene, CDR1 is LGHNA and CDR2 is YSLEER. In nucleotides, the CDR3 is TGCGCCAGCAGCCACAGCCGGGACAGGGGTGACATTCAGTACTTC. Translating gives CASSHSRDRGDIQYF.

The CDR3 sequence: CASSQDSDRGTIYGYTF. DNA for the CDR3: TGCGCCAGCAGCCAAGACTCCGACAGGGGGACAATCTATGGCTACACCTTC. V and J are TRBV4-3 and TRBJ1-2; TRBD1 matches at 9 bases. The CDR3 length is 17 residues. Per germline, CDR1 LGHNA and CDR2 YSLEER. J lost 4 bases, V lost 0 bases, and 9 bases had no gene match.